This paragraph covers one T cell receptor (beta chain) sequence. The antigen is unknown. This sample is drawn from a study of shared clonotypes between healthy human individuals. Naive CD8 cells comprised CD45RO-negative, CCR7-positively selected cells, excluding terminally differentiated effector memory CD45RA+ cells. Genomic DNA per cell subset filled all wells of several immunoSEQ plates. The sorted-subset replicate PCRs were given about 210 ng DNA, which is about 30,000 T cell genomes. Some clones are missing from TCRdb's copy, which holds only in-frame ones; the method was immunoSEQ multiplex PCR. The sample lists hundreds of thousands of clones; about 98% were seen once. General study points: Generation probability values for non-shared clonotypes were lower than those for clonotypes shared by all four donors.

The receptor's source is a man younger than 40 in good health. Sequencing was performed on naive CD8+ T cells sorted from blood.

This chain's CDR3 is CASSPPGTGNTIYF. CDR3 DNA: TGTGCCAGCAGCCCGCCCGGAACTGGAAACACCATATATTTT. The chain employs TRBV11-2 and TRBJ1-3, with D hard to call. CDR1 and CDR2 (germline): SGHAT, FQNNGV. The CDR3 extends over 14 amino acids. The ends were cut back, 5 bases at V and 2 bases at J, with 10 bases in the middle. Together with reference TRBV11-2 and TRBJ1-3, the CDR3 gives the full variable domain: EAGVAQSPRYKIIEKRQSVAFWCNPISGHATLYWYQQILGQGPKLLIQFQNNGVVDDSQLPKDRFSAERLKGVDSTLKIQPAKLEDSAVYLCASSPPGTGNTIYFGEGSWLTVV.